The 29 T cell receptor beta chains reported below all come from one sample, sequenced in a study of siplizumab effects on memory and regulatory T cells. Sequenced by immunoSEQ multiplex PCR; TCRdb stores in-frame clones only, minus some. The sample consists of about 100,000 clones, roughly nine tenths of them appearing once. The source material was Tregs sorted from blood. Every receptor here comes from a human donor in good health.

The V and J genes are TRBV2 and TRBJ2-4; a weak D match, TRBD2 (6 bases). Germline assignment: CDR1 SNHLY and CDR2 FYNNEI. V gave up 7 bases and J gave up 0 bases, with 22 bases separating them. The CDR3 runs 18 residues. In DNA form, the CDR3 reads TGTGCCAGCACAGGTGGTTTGGGACTGACTCTAGCCAAAAACATTCAGTACTTC. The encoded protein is CASTGGLGLTLAKNIQYF.

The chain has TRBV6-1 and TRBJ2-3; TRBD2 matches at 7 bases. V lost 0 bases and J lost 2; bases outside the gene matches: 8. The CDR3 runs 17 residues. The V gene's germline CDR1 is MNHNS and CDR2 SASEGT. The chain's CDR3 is CASSEASYGGSTDTQYF. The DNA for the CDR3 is TGTGCCAGCAGTGAAGCGAGTTACGGGGGGTCCACAGATACGCAGTATTTT.

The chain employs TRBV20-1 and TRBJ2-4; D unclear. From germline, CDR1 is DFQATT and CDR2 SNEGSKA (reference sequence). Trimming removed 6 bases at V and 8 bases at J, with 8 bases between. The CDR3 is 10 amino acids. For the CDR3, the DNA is TGCAGTGCCGATTCGGACATTCAGTACTTC. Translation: CSADSDIQYF.

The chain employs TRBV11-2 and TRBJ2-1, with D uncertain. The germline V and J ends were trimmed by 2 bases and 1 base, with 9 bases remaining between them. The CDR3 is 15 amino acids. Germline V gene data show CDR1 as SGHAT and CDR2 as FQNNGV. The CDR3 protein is CASSLFHFSYNEQFF. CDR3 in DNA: TGTGCCAGCAGCTTATTTCACTTTTCCTACAATGAGCAGTTCTTC.

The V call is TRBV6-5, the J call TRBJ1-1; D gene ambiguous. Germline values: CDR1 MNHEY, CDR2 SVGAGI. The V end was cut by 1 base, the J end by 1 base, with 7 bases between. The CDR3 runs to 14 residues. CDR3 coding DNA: TGTGCCAGCAGTTACTTAAGCGCGAACACTGAAGCTTTCTTT. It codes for CASSYLSANTEAFF.

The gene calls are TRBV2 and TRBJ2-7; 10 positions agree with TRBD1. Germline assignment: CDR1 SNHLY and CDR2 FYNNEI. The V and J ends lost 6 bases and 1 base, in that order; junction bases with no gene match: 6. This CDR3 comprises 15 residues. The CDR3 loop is CASRGTGDHSYEQYF. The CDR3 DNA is TGTGCCAGCAGAGGGACAGGGGACCATTCCTACGAGCAGTACTTC.

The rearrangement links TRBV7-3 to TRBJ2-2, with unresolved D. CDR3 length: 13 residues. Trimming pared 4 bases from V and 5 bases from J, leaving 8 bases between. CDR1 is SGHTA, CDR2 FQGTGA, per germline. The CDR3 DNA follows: TGTGCCAGCAGCTCCCATTTTACCGGGGAGCTGTTTTTT. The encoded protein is CASSSHFTGELFF.

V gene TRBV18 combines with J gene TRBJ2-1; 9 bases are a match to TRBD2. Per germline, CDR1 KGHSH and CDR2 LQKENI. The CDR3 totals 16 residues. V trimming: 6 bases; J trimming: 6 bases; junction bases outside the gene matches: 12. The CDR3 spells CASSHGIAGETNEQFF. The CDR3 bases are TGTGCCAGCTCTCACGGGATAGCGGGAGAAACCAATGAGCAGTTCTTC.

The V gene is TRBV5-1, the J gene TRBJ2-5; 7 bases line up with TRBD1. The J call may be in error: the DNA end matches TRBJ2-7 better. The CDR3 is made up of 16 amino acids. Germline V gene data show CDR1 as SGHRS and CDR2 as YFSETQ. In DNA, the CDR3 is TGCGCCAGCAGTTTCGGACCCGGGACAGTGGGCTACGAGCAGTACTTC. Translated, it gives CASSFGPGTVGYEQYF.

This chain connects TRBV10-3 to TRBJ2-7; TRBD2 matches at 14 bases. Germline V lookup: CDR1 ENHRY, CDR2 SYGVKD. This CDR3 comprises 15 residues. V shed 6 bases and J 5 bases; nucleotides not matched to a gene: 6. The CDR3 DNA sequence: TGTGCCATCAGAAAGGGACTAGCGGGAGTGAACGAGCAGTACTTC. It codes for CAIRKGLAGVNEQYF.

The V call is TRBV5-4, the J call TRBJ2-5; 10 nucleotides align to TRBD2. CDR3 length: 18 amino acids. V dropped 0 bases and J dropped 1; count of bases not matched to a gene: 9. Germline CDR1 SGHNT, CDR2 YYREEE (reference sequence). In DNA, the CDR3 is TGTGCCAGCAGCTTGGGGGGAACTAGCGGGACCCGCCAAGAGACCCAGTACTTC. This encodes CASSLGGTSGTRQETQYF.

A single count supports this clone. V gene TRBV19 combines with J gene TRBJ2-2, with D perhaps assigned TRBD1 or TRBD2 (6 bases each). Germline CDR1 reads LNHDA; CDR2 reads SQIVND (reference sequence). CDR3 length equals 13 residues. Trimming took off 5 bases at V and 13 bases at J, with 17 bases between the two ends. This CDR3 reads CASSLPGAGGLFF. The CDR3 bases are TGTGCCAGTAGTCTCCCGGGGGCCGGCGGGCTGTTTTTT.

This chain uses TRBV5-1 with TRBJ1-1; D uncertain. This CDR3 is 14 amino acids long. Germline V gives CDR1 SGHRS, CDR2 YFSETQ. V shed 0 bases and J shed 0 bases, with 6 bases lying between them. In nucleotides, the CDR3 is TGCGCCAGCAGCTTGGAGCCGATGAACACTGAAGCTTTCTTT. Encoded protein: CASSLEPMNTEAFF.

This CDR3 reads CASSLRDSAYNEQFF. As DNA, the CDR3 is TGTGCCAGCAGCTTACGGGACAGCGCATACAATGAGCAGTTCTTC. The chain is built from TRBV11-2 and TRBJ2-1, with 7 nucleotides matching TRBD1. The CDR3 totals 15 residues. V lost 2 bases and J lost 4; bases outside the gene matches: 5. CDR1 and CDR2 from the germline V gene are SGHAT and FQNNGV.

CDR3 residues: CASSFYSGRSNEQFF. In DNA, the CDR3 is TGTGCCAGCAGCTTTTATAGCGGGAGAAGCAATGAGCAGTTCTTC. This chain joins TRBV7-8 and TRBJ2-1, with 9 bases identical to TRBD2. This CDR3 region has 15 residues. With V trimmed by 3 bases and J by 6 bases, 6 bases remained unmatched. Germline-derived CDR1 and CDR2 are SGHVS and FQNEAQ.

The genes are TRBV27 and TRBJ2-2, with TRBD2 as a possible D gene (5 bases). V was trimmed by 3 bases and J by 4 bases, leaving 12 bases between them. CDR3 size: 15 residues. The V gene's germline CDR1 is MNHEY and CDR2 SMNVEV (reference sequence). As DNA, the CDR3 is TGTGCCAGCAGTTTTAACCTAGCCGGCACCGGGGAGCTGTTTTTT. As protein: CASSFNLAGTGELFF.

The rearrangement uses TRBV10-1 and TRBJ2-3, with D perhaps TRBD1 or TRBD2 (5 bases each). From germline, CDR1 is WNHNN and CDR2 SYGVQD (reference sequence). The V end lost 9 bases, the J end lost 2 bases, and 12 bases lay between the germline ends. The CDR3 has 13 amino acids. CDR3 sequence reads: CASPGTDTDTQYF. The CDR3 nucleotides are TGCGCCAGTCCCGGGACGGACACAGATACGCAGTATTTT.

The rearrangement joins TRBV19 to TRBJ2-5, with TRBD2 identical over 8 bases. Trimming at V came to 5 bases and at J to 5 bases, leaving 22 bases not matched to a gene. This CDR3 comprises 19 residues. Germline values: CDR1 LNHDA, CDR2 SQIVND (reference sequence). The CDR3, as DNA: TGTGCCAGTAGTCAAACTTCTGGGTCGGGAGGGAGGTTTGGGGAGACCCAGTACTTC. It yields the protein CASSQTSGSGGRFGETQYF.

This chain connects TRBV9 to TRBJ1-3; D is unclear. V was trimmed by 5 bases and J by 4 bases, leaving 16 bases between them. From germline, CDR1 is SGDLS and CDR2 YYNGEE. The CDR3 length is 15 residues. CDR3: CASSFESLMGNTIYF. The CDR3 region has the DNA TGTGCCAGCAGTTTTGAGAGTTTGATGGGAAACACCATATATTTT.

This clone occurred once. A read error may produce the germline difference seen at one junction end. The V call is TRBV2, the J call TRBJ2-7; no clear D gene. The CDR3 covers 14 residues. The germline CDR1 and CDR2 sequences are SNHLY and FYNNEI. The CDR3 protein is CAISESSRHHEQYF. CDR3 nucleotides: TGTGCCATCAGTGAATCTAGTAGGCACCACGAGCAGTACTTC.

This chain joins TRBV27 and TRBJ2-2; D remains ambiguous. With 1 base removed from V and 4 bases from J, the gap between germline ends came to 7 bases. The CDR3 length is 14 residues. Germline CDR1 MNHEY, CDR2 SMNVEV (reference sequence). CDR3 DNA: TGTGCCAGCAGTTTATTAAGGGCCACCGGGGAGCTGTTTTTT. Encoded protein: CASSLLRATGELFF.

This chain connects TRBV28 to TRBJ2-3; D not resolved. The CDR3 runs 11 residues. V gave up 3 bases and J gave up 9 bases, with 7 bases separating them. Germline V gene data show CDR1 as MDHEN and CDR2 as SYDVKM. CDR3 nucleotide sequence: TGTGCCAGCAGTTTTGGACCAACGCAGTATTTT. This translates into CASSFGPTQYF.

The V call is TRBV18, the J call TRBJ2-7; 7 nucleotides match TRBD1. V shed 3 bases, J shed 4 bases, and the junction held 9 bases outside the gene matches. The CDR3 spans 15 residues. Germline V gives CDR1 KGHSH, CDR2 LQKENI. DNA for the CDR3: TGTGCCAGCTCACCCCCGCCAGGGGGAAGGTACGAGCAGTACTTC. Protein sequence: CASSPPPGGRYEQYF.

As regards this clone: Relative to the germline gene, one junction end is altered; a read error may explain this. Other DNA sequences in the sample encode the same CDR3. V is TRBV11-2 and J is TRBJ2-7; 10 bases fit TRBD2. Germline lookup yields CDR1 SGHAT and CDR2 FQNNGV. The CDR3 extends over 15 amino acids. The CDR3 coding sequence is TGTGCCAGCAGCTTGGGCACTAGCGGGACCTACGAGCAGTATTTC. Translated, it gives CASSLGTSGTYEQYF.

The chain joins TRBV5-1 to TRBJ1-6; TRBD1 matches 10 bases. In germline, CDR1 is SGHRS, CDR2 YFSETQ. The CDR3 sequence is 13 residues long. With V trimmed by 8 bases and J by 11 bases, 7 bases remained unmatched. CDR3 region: CASCRDRGTPLHF. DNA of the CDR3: TGCGCCAGTTGCCGGGACAGGGGAACACCCCTCCACTTT. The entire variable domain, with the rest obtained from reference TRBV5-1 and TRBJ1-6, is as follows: KAGVTQTPRYLIKTRGQQVTLSCSPISGHRSVSWYQQTPGQGLQFLFEYFSETQRNKGNFPGRFSGRQFSNSRSEMNVSTLELGDSALYLCASCRDRGTPLHFGNGTRLTVT.

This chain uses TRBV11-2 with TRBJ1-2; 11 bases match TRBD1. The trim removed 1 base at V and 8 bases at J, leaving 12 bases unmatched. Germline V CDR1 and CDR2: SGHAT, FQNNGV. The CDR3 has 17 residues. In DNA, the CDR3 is TGTGCCAGCAGCTTAGGAGGTTCGGGACAGGGGGGAGGCGGCTACACCTTC. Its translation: CASSLGGSGQGGGGYTF.

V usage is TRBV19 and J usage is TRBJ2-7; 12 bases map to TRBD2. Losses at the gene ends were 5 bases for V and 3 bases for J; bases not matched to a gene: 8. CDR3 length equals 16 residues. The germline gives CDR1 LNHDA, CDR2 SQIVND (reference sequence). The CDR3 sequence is CASSVIPGLAGYEQYF. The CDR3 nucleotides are TGTGCCAGTAGTGTGATACCGGGACTAGCGGGCTACGAGCAGTACTTC.

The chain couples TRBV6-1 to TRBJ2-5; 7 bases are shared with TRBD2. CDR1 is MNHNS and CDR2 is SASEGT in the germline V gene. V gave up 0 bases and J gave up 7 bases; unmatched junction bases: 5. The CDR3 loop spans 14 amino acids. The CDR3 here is CASSEALTGGTQYF. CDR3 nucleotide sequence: TGTGCCAGCAGTGAAGCGCTTACGGGGGGGACCCAGTACTTC.

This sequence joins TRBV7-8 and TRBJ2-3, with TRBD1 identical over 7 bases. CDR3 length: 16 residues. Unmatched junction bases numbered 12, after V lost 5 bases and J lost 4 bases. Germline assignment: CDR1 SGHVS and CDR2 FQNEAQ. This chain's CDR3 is CASSRHTGVWADTQYF. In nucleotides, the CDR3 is TGTGCCAGCAGCCGACACACAGGGGTTTGGGCAGATACGCAGTATTTT.